These T cell receptor beta chains were read from a single sample in a study of spatial heterogeneity in lung cancer. TCRdb reprocessed the 5' RACE reads with MiXCR, giving one entry per CDR3 protein. This table has tens of thousands of distinct CDR3 sequences, 10% to 15% appearing once. Material: PBMCs, obtained at surgery. These receptors originate from a male donor with early-stage non-small cell lung cancer. CDR3s include the opening cysteine and the closing phenylalanine or tryptophan. The order of the fields is D gene, J gene, V gene, clone size, CDR3 protein, CDR3 DNA. D genes are given only for firm matches. Part of the rows lack a size; the others show once, few, many or a class for expanded clones.

TRBD1 TRBJ1-4 TRBV4-1 few CASSQEGGQGWEKLFF TGCGCCAGCAGCCAAGAAGGGGGACAGGGGTGGGAAAAACTGTTTTTT
TRBD2 TRBJ2-7 TRBV12-3/TRBV12-4 few CASSFSGRSNEQYF TGTGCCAGCAGTTTTAGCGGGAGAAGCAACGAGCAGTACTTC
- TRBJ2-3 TRBV10-1 few CASSATTQPTDTQYF TGCGCCAGCAGTGCGACTACCCAGCCCACAGATACGCAGTATTTT
- TRBJ1-5 TRBV4-1 many CASSQGALVRSNQPQHF TGCGCCAGCAGCCAAGGAGCGCTGGTGAGGAGCAATCAGCCCCAGCATTTT
- TRBJ2-1 TRBV7-8 many CASSQSGWNNEQFF TGTGCCAGCAGCCAATCGGGGTGGAACAATGAGCAGTTCTTC
- TRBJ1-5 TRBV18 few CASSPTDVDQPQHF TGTGCCAGCTCACCAACGGACGTGGATCAGCCCCAGCATTTT
- TRBJ2-1 TRBV20-1 - CSASALGLRTYNEQFF TGCAGTGCTAGCGCTTTAGGACTGAGGACCTACAATGAGCAGTTCTTC
- TRBJ2-3 TRBV2 few CASSGDTDTQYF TGTGCCAGCAGCGGGGACACCGATACGCAGTATTTT
- TRBJ2-5 TRBV2 - CASSVEGWETQYF TGTGCCAGCAGTGTGGAGGGATGGGAGACCCAGTACTTC
- TRBJ2-3 TRBV11-2 few CASSSGPYTDTQYF TGTGCCAGCAGCTCGGGACCTTACACAGATACGCAGTATTTT
- TRBJ2-7 TRBV5-5 few CASTPWTSNAYEQYF TGTGCCAGCACCCCTTGGACATCAAATGCCTACGAGCAGTACTTC
- TRBJ2-7 TRBV3-1 once CASSQGAGTYEQHF TGTGCCAGCAGCCAAGGGGCGGGTACCTACGAGCAGCACTTC
- TRBJ1-1 TRBV14 many CASSRRGSRRRAGTEAFF TGTGCCAGCAGCAGGCGGGGCTCGAGGCGCAGGGCCGGCACTGAAGCTTTCTTT
- TRBJ2-7 TRBV7-6 - CASSLSWGASSYEQYF TGTGCCAGCAGCTTATCCTGGGGCGCCAGCTCCTACGAGCAGTACTTC
- TRBJ2-1 TRBV11-2 few CASSLDWQSYNEQFF TGTGCCAGCAGCTTGGACTGGCAGTCCTACAATGAGCAGTTCTTC
- TRBJ2-6 TRBV20-1 - CSARVPRGSGANVLTF TGCAGTGCTCGGGTACCACGGGGCTCTGGGGCCAACGTCCTGACTTTC
TRBD2 TRBJ2-3 TRBV20-1 few CSASAAGGPTDTQYF TGCAGTGCTAGTGCAGCGGGAGGGCCTACAGATACGCAGTATTTT
TRBD1 TRBJ1-1 TRBV20-1 many CSARGQVLPNEAFF TGCAGTGCTAGGGGACAGGTCTTACCCAATGAAGCTTTCTTT
- TRBJ1-6 TRBV19 - CASSAQGTGSPLHF TGTGCCAGTAGTGCCCAGGGCACGGGATCACCCCTCCACTTT
- TRBJ2-3 TRBV12-3/TRBV12-4 - CASSLPSGFTDTQYF TGTGCCAGCAGCTTGCCCAGCGGGTTCACAGATACGCAGTATTTT
TRBD1 TRBJ1-5 TRBV19 few CASSLTGGEQPQHF TGTGCCAGTAGTCTGACAGGGGGCGAACAGCCCCAGCATTTT
TRBD1 TRBJ1-2 TRBV6-1 many CASRADRGLYGYTF TGTGCCAGCAGGGCGGACAGGGGGCTGTATGGCTACACCTTC
- TRBJ1-4 TRBV5-1 few CASSLVPGPNEKLFF TGCGCCAGCAGCTTAGTCCCAGGGCCTAATGAAAAACTGTTTTTT
- TRBJ2-4 TRBV9 many CASNLVGEPNIQYF TGTGCCAGCAATTTGGTGGGGGAGCCAAACATTCAGTACTTC
TRBD1 TRBJ1-6 TRBV2 - CASSGGRGNSPLHF TGTGCCAGCAGTGGCGGCAGGGGGAATTCACCCCTCCACTTT
- TRBJ1-6 TRBV30 - CAWSVRGGNSPLHF TGTGCCTGGAGTGTGAGGGGGGGAAATTCACCCCTCCACTTT
TRBD2 TRBJ2-1 TRBV7-2 few CASSWGLAGAGFDEQFF TGTGCCAGCAGCTGGGGACTAGCGGGAGCGGGTTTTGATGAGCAGTTCTTC
- TRBJ2-7 TRBV9 - CASSVEAVGEQYF TGTGCCAGCAGCGTCGAAGCGGTGGGGGAGCAGTACTTC
- TRBJ1-5 TRBV6-1 - CASSSQGSNQPQHF TGTGCCAGCAGTTCTCAGGGTAGCAATCAGCCCCAGCATTTT
- TRBJ1-5 TRBV5-5 - CASSPRDTGSNQPQHF TGTGCCAGCAGCCCCCGGGACACGGGGAGCAATCAGCCCCAGCATTTT
TRBD1 TRBJ2-3 TRBV5-1 - CASSFGTGGDTQYF TGCGCCAGCAGCTTTGGGACAGGGGGAGATACGCAGTATTTT
- TRBJ1-2 TRBV14 - CASSRGGGLNGYTF TGTGCCAGCAGCCGAGGAGGGGGGCTCAATGGCTACACCTTC
- TRBJ2-5 TRBV14 few CASSRGLSSGETQYF TGTGCCAGCAGCCGCGGGCTCTCAAGTGGGGAGACCCAGTACTTC
TRBD2 TRBJ2-1 TRBV7-9 few CASSLASGYNEQFF TGTGCCAGCAGCTTGGCTAGCGGGTACAATGAGCAGTTCTTC
- TRBJ1-1 TRBV6-1 many CASRVSGLMNTEAFF TGTGCCAGCAGAGTGTCCGGACTGATGAACACTGAAGCTTTCTTT
TRBD2 TRBJ2-1 TRBV29-1 few CSVERTSGGDEQFF TGCAGCGTTGAAAGGACTAGCGGGGGCGATGAGCAGTTCTTC
TRBD2 TRBJ2-3 TRBV28 many CASSLLAGEKGSDTQYF TGTGCCAGCAGTTTATTAGCGGGAGAGAAAGGTTCAGATACGCAGTATTTT
TRBD2 TRBJ2-7 TRBV19 - CASSTRTSGRNEQYF TGTGCCAGTAGTACCCGGACTAGCGGGAGAAACGAGCAGTACTTC
- TRBJ2-5 TRBV29-1 - CSVGKGGPQETQYF TGCAGCGTTGGTAAGGGGGGCCCCCAAGAGACCCAGTACTTC
- TRBJ2-7 TRBV14 - CASSSSGVGYEQYF TGTGCCAGCAGTTCCTCAGGGGTCGGGTACGAGCAGTACTTC
- TRBJ2-4 TRBV27 - CASSSDDLDKWPKNIQYF TGTGCCAGCAGTAGCGATGACCTTGACAAGTGGCCCAAAAACATTCAGTACTTC
- TRBJ2-1 TRBV25-1 few CATLWGGEQFF TGTGCCACCCTTTGGGGTGGTGAGCAGTTCTTC
- TRBJ1-2 TRBV12-3/TRBV12-4 - CASSPRDGEGYTF TGTGCCAGCAGTCCCCGGGACGGAGAAGGCTACACCTTC
- TRBJ2-3 TRBV10-3 - CAISEGGRGGTDTQYF TGTGCCATCAGTGAGGGGGGCCGGGGAGGAACAGATACGCAGTATTTT
- TRBJ2-3 TRBV29-1 - CSVVWADTQYF TGCAGCGTTGTTTGGGCAGATACGCAGTATTTT
- TRBJ2-7 TRBV11-2 few CASSLGGRASYEQYF TGTGCCAGCAGCCTAGGGGGGCGCGCCTCCTACGAGCAGTACTTC
- TRBJ1-1 TRBV18 few CASSPQGGDTEAFF TGTGCCAGCTCACCACAGGGAGGAGACACTGAAGCTTTCTTT
TRBD1 TRBJ2-7 TRBV2 - CASKPGQGAHEQYF TGTGCCAGCAAGCCGGGACAGGGGGCCCACGAGCAGTACTTC
TRBD1 TRBJ2-1 TRBV5-1 - CASSFRGGDHNEQFF TGCGCCAGCAGCTTTCGAGGGGGCGATCACAATGAGCAGTTCTTC
- TRBJ1-2 TRBV20-1 medium-sized CSVSGEAESYGYTF TGCAGTGTTTCAGGGGAGGCGGAGAGCTATGGCTACACCTTC
- TRBJ1-1 TRBV30 few CAWVLLRNTEAFF TGTGCCTGGGTCCTCTTAAGGAACACTGAAGCTTTCTTT
- TRBJ2-6 TRBV27 many CASSLLAGRSAGANVLTF TGTGCCAGCAGTTTACTCGCGGGGAGGAGCGCTGGGGCCAACGTCCTGACTTTC
- TRBJ1-4 TRBV7-9 - CASSLPQGEREKLFF TGTGCCAGCAGCTTGCCCCAGGGTGAGAGGGAAAAACTGTTTTTT
TRBD2 TRBJ2-1 TRBV7-8 many CASSLAGLANEQFF TGTGCCAGCAGCTTAGCCGGACTAGCGAATGAGCAGTTCTTC
- TRBJ1-1 TRBV7-9 - CASGKGTEAFF TGTGCCAGCGGTAAGGGCACTGAAGCTTTCTTT